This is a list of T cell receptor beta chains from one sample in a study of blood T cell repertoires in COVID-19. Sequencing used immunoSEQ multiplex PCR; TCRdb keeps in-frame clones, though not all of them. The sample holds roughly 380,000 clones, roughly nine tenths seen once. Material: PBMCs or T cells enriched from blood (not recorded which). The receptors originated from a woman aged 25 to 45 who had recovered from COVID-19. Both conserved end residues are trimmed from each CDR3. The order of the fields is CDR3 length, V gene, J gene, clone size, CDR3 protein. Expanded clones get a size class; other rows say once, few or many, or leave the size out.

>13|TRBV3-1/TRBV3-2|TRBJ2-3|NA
ASTPTSGSTDTQY
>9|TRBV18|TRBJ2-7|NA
ASSSLSEQY
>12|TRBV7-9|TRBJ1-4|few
ASTRLTTNEKLF
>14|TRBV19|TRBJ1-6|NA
ASSTEGASYNSPLH
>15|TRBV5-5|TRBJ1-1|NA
ASSLGLLETGNTEAF
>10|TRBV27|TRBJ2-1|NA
ASSFLGQVEF
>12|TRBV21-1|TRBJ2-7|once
ANAGTGVLNEQY
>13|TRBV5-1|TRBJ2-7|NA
ASSPPPGTSYEQY
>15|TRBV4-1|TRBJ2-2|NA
ASSQAGQGFNTGELF
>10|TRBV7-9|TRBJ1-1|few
ASSLEGLEAF
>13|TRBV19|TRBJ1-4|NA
ASSAPGQGDEKLF
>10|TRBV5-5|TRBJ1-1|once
ASSPGLTEAF
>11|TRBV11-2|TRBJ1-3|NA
ASSEDRGNTIY
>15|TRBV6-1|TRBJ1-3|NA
ASSVLPSQGSGNTIY
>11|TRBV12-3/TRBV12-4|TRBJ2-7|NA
ASSFWTGYEQY
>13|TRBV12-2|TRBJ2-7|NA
ASRAEMTGVGEQY
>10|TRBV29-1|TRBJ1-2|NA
SVEQGDYGYT
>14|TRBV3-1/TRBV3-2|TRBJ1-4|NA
ASSQTTGATNEKLF
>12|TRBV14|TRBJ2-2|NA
ASSQEWGGGELF
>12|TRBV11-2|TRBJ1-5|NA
ASSLAPTGEPQH
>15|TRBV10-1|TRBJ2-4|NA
ASIEDSQSLAKNIQY
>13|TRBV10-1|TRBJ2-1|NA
APPPGLAGRREQF
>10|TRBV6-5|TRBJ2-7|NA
ASTLDRNVQY
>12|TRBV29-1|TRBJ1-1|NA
SVEGGVLDTEAF
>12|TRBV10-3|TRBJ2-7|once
AIRNGQGAYEQY
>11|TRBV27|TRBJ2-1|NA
ASSSTAAGEQF
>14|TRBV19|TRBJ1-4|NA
ASSIDQTGKSEKLF
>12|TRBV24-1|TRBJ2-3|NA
ATSEGQFTDTQY
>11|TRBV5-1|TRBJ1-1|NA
ASSGDMNTEAF
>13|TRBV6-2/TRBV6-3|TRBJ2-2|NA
ASSFGTGVRRELF
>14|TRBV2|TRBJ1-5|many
ATSQGAVISNQPQH
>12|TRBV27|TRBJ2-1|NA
ASRKAGAYNEQF
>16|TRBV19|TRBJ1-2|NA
ASSMGGGTGVFVGGYT
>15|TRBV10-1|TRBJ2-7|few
ASSESSSIRASYEQY
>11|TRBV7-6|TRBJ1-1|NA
ASSSYQGTEAF
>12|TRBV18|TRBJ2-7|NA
ASSLVARTYEQY
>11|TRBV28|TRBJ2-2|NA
ASSHQGSGELF
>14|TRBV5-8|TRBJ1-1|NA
ASSDSLTLGNTEAF
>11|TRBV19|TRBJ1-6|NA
ASGTRANSPLH
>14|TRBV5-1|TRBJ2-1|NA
ASAAAGSSSYNEQF
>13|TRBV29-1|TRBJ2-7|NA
SVDAPGTGKNEQY
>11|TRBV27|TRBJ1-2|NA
ASGQGLDYGYT
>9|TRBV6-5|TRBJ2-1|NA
ASGFYNEQF
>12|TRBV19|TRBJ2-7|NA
ASSRDRDTYEQY
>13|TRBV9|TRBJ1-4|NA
ASSPSGTGNEKLF
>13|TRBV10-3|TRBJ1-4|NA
ATAGERGPNEKLF
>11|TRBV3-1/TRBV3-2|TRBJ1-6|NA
ASSQALRQPLH
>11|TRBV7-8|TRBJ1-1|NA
ASSQTGGGLAF
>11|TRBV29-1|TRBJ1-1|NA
SAIQGDNTEAF
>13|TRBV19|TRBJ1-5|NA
ASSISGQGYQPQH